The rows below give T cell receptor beta chains drawn from one sample of a study of T cell responses to AZD1222 COVID-19 vaccine. The data were produced by immunoSEQ multiplex PCR, yet TCRdb's version contains in-frame clones alone and is incomplete. The sample records roughly 160,000 clones, 80% to 95% being singletons. The sample in question was peripheral blood, obtained on day 0 of AZD1222 vaccination. The receptors come from an adult in good health. CDR3s include the opening cysteine and the closing phenylalanine or tryptophan. Each record gives: J gene, clone size, V gene, D gene, CDR3 DNA, CDR3 protein. D genes are given only for firm matches. A clone size is listed for some rows: how often the clone was seen (once, few, many), or a class if it is expanded.

TRBJ1-1,-,TRBV29-1,-,TGCAGCGTTTCAAGAGGGGTTGACACTGAAGCTTTCTTT,CSVSRGVDTEAFF
TRBJ2-7,-,TRBV5-4,-,TGTGCCAGCAGCTTCGGACTCCCCTACTACGAGCAGTACTTC,CASSFGLPYYEQYF
TRBJ1-4,-,TRBV7-8,TRBD1,TGTGCCAGCAGCCGAGACAGGGGAAGTGAAAAACTGTTTTTT,CASSRDRGSEKLFF
TRBJ2-1,-,TRBV6-4,-,TGTGCCAGCAGTGACGTTGGGACGCCTGCCTACAATGAGCAGTTCTTC,CASSDVGTPAYNEQFF
TRBJ2-2,-,TRBV7-8,TRBD2,TGTGCCAGCAGCTTAGCCCCTCACGCCTTTAGCGGGAGGGCCAACACCGGGGAGCTGTTTTTT,CASSLAPHAFSGRANTGELFF
TRBJ1-5,-,TRBV21-1,-,TGTGCCAGCAGCAAAAGGGCAGGGAGACAGCCCCAGCATTTT,CASSKRAGRQPQHF
TRBJ1-1,-,TRBV6-4,-,TGTGCCAGCAGTGATTGGGGGAGGAACACTGAAGCTTTCTTT,CASSDWGRNTEAFF
TRBJ1-5,-,TRBV5-8,-,TGTGCCAGCAGCTGGACAGTGCTCAATCAGCCCCAGCATTTT,CASSWTVLNQPQHF
TRBJ2-3,-,TRBV5-4,-,TGTGCCAGCAGCTCCGGAGGTATCAGTAAGGATACGCAGTATTTT,CASSSGGISKDTQYF
TRBJ2-7,-,TRBV27,TRBD1,TGTGCCAGCAGCCTGACAGGGGCCGACTCCTACGAGCAGTACTTC,CASSLTGADSYEQYF
TRBJ1-5,-,TRBV19,TRBD1,TGTGCCAGTAGTGTGACACAGGGGGCCGGTCAGCCCCAGCATTTT,CASSVTQGAGQPQHF
TRBJ2-3,-,TRBV7-9,TRBD2,TGTGCCAGCAGCTTTACTAGCGGGAGCACAGATACGCAGTATTTT,CASSFTSGSTDTQYF
TRBJ2-7,-,TRBV21-1,-,TGTGCCAGCAGCGAACCAAGGGGTACGACTCTAGCGGGGGCTTCCTACGAGCAGTACTTC,CASSEPRGTTLAGASYEQYF
TRBJ1-4,-,TRBV15,-,TGTGCCACCAGCAGAGATCATGATGAAAAACTGTTTTTT,CATSRDHDEKLFF
TRBJ2-3,once,TRBV27,-,TGTGCCAGCAGTTTGAAGCCAACTAGCACAGATACGCAGTATTTT,CASSLKPTSTDTQYF
TRBJ2-7,-,TRBV19,TRBD2,TGTGCCAGTAGCATACGGGAGGCCTCCTACGAGCAGTACTTC,CASSIREASYEQYF
TRBJ1-2,-,TRBV19,TRBD1,TGTGCCAGTAGTATAGGGCCAGGGACAGGAGCGGGTGGCTACACCTTC,CASSIGPGTGAGGYTF
TRBJ1-5,-,TRBV19,-,TGTGCCAGTAGGGTAGTAGGGGTTTATAGCAATCAGCCCCAGCATTTT,CASRVVGVYSNQPQHF
TRBJ1-5,-,TRBV19,-,TGTGCCAGTAGCAGGAGACAGGTCTATAGCAATCAGCCCCAGCATTTT,CASSRRQVYSNQPQHF
TRBJ2-7,-,TRBV11-2,-,TGTGCCAGCAGCTTAGTAGGGGACTACGAGCAGTACTTC,CASSLVGDYEQYF
TRBJ1-6,-,TRBV18,TRBD1,TGTGCCAGCTCACCTTTCCCGGGACAGGGGGATTCACCCCTCCACTTT,CASSPFPGQGDSPLHF
TRBJ2-7,-,TRBV5-1,-,TGCGCCAGCAGCTTTGCCGGGACACCCTCGGGTGGGGAGCAGTACTTC,CASSFAGTPSGGEQYF
TRBJ2-7,-,TRBV7-9,TRBD2,TGTGCCAGCAGCTTAGGGCTAGCGGGAGGAGTCGAGCAGTACTTC,CASSLGLAGGVEQYF
TRBJ1-1,-,TRBV27,-,TGTGCCAGCAGTCCTACAGGAAAGAACACTGAAGCTTTCTTT,CASSPTGKNTEAFF
TRBJ2-5,-,TRBV11-3,-,TGTGCCAGCAGCCCCGGGGGCGGAGGGTACCAAGAGACCCAGTACTTC,CASSPGGGGYQETQYF
TRBJ2-2,-,TRBV29-1,TRBD1,TGCAGCGTCTCTGACAGGGGGAAAGGCGGGGAGCTGTTTTTT,CSVSDRGKGGELFF
TRBJ2-7,few,TRBV2,TRBD1,TGTGCCAGCAGCCTGGACAGGAGCTCCTACGAGCAGTACTTC,CASSLDRSSYEQYF
TRBJ2-3,-,TRBV9,-,TGTGCCAGCAGCGTAATTCCGGAGGCAGATACGCAGTATTTT,CASSVIPEADTQYF
TRBJ1-1,-,TRBV6-5,TRBD1,TGTGCCAGCAGTACCCACAGGGGGGAAACTGAAGCTTTCTTT,CASSTHRGETEAFF
TRBJ1-5,once,TRBV9,TRBD1,TGTGCCAGCAGCGGCCGGGACAGGGGGAGCAATCAGCCCCAGCATTTT,CASSGRDRGSNQPQHF
TRBJ1-3,-,TRBV19,-,TGTGCCAGTAGCGGACTGACCTCTGGAAACACCATATATTTT,CASSGLTSGNTIYF
TRBJ1-5,-,TRBV29-1,-,TGCAGCGTAGGGGACCGCTCTAGCAATCAGCCCCAGCATTTT,CSVGDRSSNQPQHF
TRBJ1-1,once,TRBV27,TRBD1,TGTGCCAGCAAACGACAGGGGAGTGGGAACACTGAAGCTTTCTTT,CASKRQGSGNTEAFF
TRBJ2-5,-,TRBV3-1/TRBV3-2,TRBD2,TGTGCCAGCAGCCAGCAGCGGGAGGGACAAGAGACCCAGTACTTC,CASSQQREGQETQYF
TRBJ1-2,-,TRBV7-2,-,TGTGCCAGCAGCTTAGCGGTTCGGGGCTATGGCTACACCTTC,CASSLAVRGYGYTF
TRBJ2-3,-,TRBV6-2/TRBV6-3,TRBD2,TGTGCCAGCAGTTACCGGTACGGGACTAGAGTTATACATACGCAGTATTTT,CASSYRYGTRVIHTQYF
TRBJ1-2,-,TRBV19,-,TGTGCCAGTAGTCCAGGGGTTGGCTACACCTTC,CASSPGVGYTF
TRBJ1-1,-,TRBV24-1,-,TGTGCCACCAGTGATTTTACGCCCGACACTGAAGCTTTCTTT,CATSDFTPDTEAFF
TRBJ2-3,-,TRBV3-1/TRBV3-2,TRBD2,TGTGCCAGCAGCGGGAGCGGGGGGGTCCTGCGCACAGATACGCAGTATTTT,CASSGSGGVLRTDTQYF
TRBJ1-5,once,TRBV7-8,-,TGTGCCAGCAGTACACCAGGGGTGAAGAATCAGCCCCAGCATTTT,CASSTPGVKNQPQHF
TRBJ2-6,-,TRBV18,-,TGTGCCAGCTCATCACAGGCCTCTGGGGCCAACGTCCTGACTTTC,CASSSQASGANVLTF
TRBJ2-3,-,TRBV4-1,-,TGCGCCAGCAGCCTGGCGCTGGGCACAGATACGCAGTATTTT,CASSLALGTDTQYF
TRBJ1-1,-,TRBV7-8,-,TGTGCCAGCAGCCGGTGGACAGCGAACACTGAAGCTTTCTTT,CASSRWTANTEAFF
TRBJ1-3,-,TRBV6-5,-,TGTGCCAGCAGTTACGGGGGGAACTCTGGAAACACCATATATTTT,CASSYGGNSGNTIYF
TRBJ1-5,-,TRBV19,-,TGTGCCAGTAGTATGACAGGTCCGGGGAGCAATCAGCCCCAGCATTTT,CASSMTGPGSNQPQHF